This entry concerns a single T cell receptor beta chain. This clone's antigen is unknown. Base-call qualities are not available, and no considerably larger clone is one nucleotide away. The record originates from a study of cytomegalovirus exposure and HLA in healthy donors (dated by TCRdb to about 2017). Study-level background: An earlier analysis of roughly 630 of the donors reported 276 Gb of sequence data and approximately 110 million unique TCR beta sequences from some 180 million T cells. HLA typing included class I and class II loci at four-digit resolution. Genome-wide SNP genotypes for about 55% of the roughly 670 donors were used in a later genetic analysis, which treated that subset as a discovery cohort. Donor age, sex, ethnicity and CMV serostatus were collected together with the repertoire data. The study aimed to test whether signatures of past pathogen exposure could be identified by cataloging public T cell receptors. Rather than using new phenotypic data, the later analysis identified candidate immune exposures from TCR beta sequences and from how often those sequences occurred across donors. Around 300 gigabases of sequencing data and approximately 85 million unique TCR sequences were included in an early release covering several hundred HLA-typed donors. On average, about 240,000 unique TCR beta nucleotide sequences were sequenced per donor among 350 to 400 genotyped donors of the cohort, with roughly 19% of those sequences being non-productive. Of the roughly 390 genotyped donors, around 81% fell in the genetic ancestry cluster associated with self-reported Caucasian donors. The study combined high-throughput TCR immunosequencing, statistical association of individual TCRs with disease status, and machine learning to predict cytomegalovirus infection status. The T cell repertoires of roughly 660 subjects were profiled by immunosequencing and related to cytomegalovirus serostatus. A few DR-DQ haplotypes were handled as single units for association and clustering because linkage in the cohort was strong. An earlier analysis of roughly 600 of the donors used high-throughput TCR beta sequencing to judge whether each TCR beta V gene segment behaved as functional or pseudogenic. Along with the roughly 700-subject first cohort, a separate validation cohort of some 130 different subjects was used. In a later analysis, previously published TCR beta repertoires from 500 to 750 donors were re-analyzed and high-resolution HLA genotyping was added so that TCR occurrence patterns could be studied. The number of donors typed differed by locus, with about 620-630 for A, B, C, DRB1 and DQB1, 522 for DQA1, 606 for DPA1, and around 460 for DPB1. All discovery cohort repertoires had been generated using a single sequencing platform.

The protocol used for the library was the immunoSEQ multiplex PCR assay. For the multiplex PCR, a mixture combining 60 forward primers for TCR Vbeta segments and 13 reverse primers for TCR Jbeta segments was used. Amplification of the CDR3 region of rearranged TCR beta genes was performed with a multiplex PCR assay on genomic DNA. The amplified TCR beta libraries were sequenced on the Illumina HiSeq System as 87-base-pair reads. The authors processed their data as follows. A later analysis tallied 80 million to 95 million unique TCR beta chains across the 666 repertoires, and some 12 million of those chains were shared by two or more donors. To remove PCR and sequencing errors, raw reads were error-corrected and collapsed into unique sequences using a nearest-neighbor algorithm that merged closely related sequences. CDR3 sequences were aligned to IMGT reference sequences to assign V, D and J gene segments. For a sequence to be retained, a match of at least six nucleotides was required to both a V gene segment and a J gene segment. Rearrangements were classified as productive when the CDR3 lacked stop codons and remained in frame with V and J, and all other rearrangements were classified as non-productive. Following IMGT convention, CDR3 was defined as the stretch from the second conserved V-encoded cysteine to the conserved J-encoded phenylalanine. Sequences without an unambiguous match to a single V gene segment were excluded from the earlier analysis of 450 to 750 of the donors. In an earlier analysis of some 590 of the donors, V segments were called functional above 56.7% productive rearrangements and were called segregating when the between-donor standard deviation exceeded 5%. A statistical classification framework was developed to diagnose cytomegalovirus status using the catalog of TCR beta chain sequences. In a later analysis, TCR nucleotide sequences were compared against IMGT/GENE-DB human TR gene sequences so that V and J genes could be assigned. Using the TCRdist pipeline, a later analysis assigned CDR3 sequences along with most-parsimonious VDJ recombination scenarios. In a later analysis, each TCR beta chain was defined by its CDR3 amino acid sequence together with its V-gene family, and reads lacking a unique V-gene family were excluded. To address suspected cross-contamination and a sequencing artifact, a later analysis removed 592 highly shared, low-generation-probability nucleotide sequences. In a later analysis, a clonal expansion index for each public chain was calculated from normalized within-repertoire ranks of inferred template counts. A later analysis computed generation probabilities with a VDJ recombination model fitted to out-of-frame rearrangements, and checked the results against IGoR. In a later analysis, TCR-TCR, TCR-HLA and TCR-CMV co-occurrence was scored with hypergeometric tests, and a repertoire-size bias correction was applied to TCR pairs. To estimate false discovery rates, a later analysis permuted the HLA or CMV assignments 20 times. A later analysis grouped co-occurring TCRs with DBSCAN, adding TCRdist sequence similarity when clustering within HLA-allele-positive subsets. For co-occurrence clustering, repertoires with fewer than 30,000 or more than 120,000 public chains were excluded, along with five repertoires with anomalous nucleotide sharing. Held by TCRdb, this immuneACCESS table contains in-frame sequences only and omits some clones. Under half of the omission traces to an unresolved V gene where checked; the cause of the rest is unknown. V, J and clone size are taken as reported in that table, and D and trimming were inferred from the DNA itself. The sample has 150,000 to 200,000 clones on record, roughly 80% of them singletons. The top ten clones comprise 9.5% to 10% of the sample.

Study-level results and caveats: Because counts were too low, some 17 rarely observed V segments, including chromosome 9 orphons, were left out of the earlier analysis of some 600 of the donors. HLA typing was unavailable for some donors at each locus, so association tests used only the typed subset. An association between a missense DCLRE1C variant and V-gene and J-gene trimming of TCR beta chains was found in a later genetic analysis and replicated in an independent cohort. Across donors, most TCR sequences were observed very rarely, whereas some public TCRs were present in many individuals. Sequencing depth was assumed to be roughly uniform across donors in the presence/absence analyses, though that assumption may not hold. Linkage disequilibrium might explain the correlated functional status among segregating V segments, but an unknown experimental factor could not be ruled out. In the study, some 160 TCR beta chains were listed as associated with cytomegalovirus. This cohort had only TCR beta chains sequenced, and the lack of alpha or paired-chain data limited which features could be detected. A later analysis reported that several top co-occurrence clusters appeared linked to parvovirus B19, influenza, CMV and Epstein-Barr virus. A later analysis found that HLA-associated TCR beta chains were more clonally expanded and had lower generation probabilities than equally common non-associated chains. The authors suggested that the approach could potentially be generalized to other disease states and immunological phenotypes. Broadly in line with IMGT annotations, most TCR beta V segments showed up in productive rearrangements about 90% or about 30% of the time in an earlier analysis of some 590 of the donors. Most CMV-associated TCR beta chains appeared to be HLA-restricted in a later analysis, and the HLA associations seemed to be driven largely by CMV exposure. A further reported finding was that TCR beta sequences accurately predicted the HLA-A and HLA-B alleles for most subjects in the first cohort. Compared with the approximately 700-donor mean, donors in an Asian-associated ancestry cluster had fewer N-insertions in productive TCRs, according to a later genetic analysis. The classifier was reported to diagnose cytomegalovirus status with high specificity and sensitivity in both the original cohort and the validation cohort. Assigning TCR associations to individual alleles was difficult when HLA alleles, especially DR and DQ, strongly co-occurred. In a later analysis, about 17,000 TCR beta sequences were associated with specific HLA alleles at a false discovery rate of 0.05. The only immune exposure information available for the cohort was CMV serostatus. In vitro tests confirmed that a few of the cytomegalovirus-associated TCR beta chains recognize cytomegalovirus antigens. A later analysis found that TCR association rates varied across HLA loci, with DRB1 alleles showing the most associated TCRs and HLA-C alleles the fewest. A group of highly shared sequence variants was considered likely to be a technical artifact of the sequencing pipeline.

The cohort consisted of more than 650 healthy bone marrow donors. All cohort members were sampled while nominally healthy, although unrecorded immune exposures were likely present. The donor was CMV seropositive and belonged to the group of a few hundred seropositive cohort members. A peripheral blood sample was provided by each donor, and peripheral blood mononuclear cells were used for TCR beta sequencing. The Qiagen DNeasy Blood Extraction Kit was used to extract genomic DNA from the blood cell samples. The sequence was obtained from a man aged 18-30 years in good health and CMV-seropositive. The sample taken for sequencing was PBMCs.

The CDR3 protein sequence reads: CASSYAGAGTEAFF. The nucleotides are TGTGCCAGCAGTTACGCGGGGGCGGGTACTGAAGCTTTCTTT. This chain joins TRBV6-5 to TRBJ1-1, with a tentative D gene TRBD1 over 6 matching bases. From the cysteine through the phenylalanine, the CDR3 covers 14 amino acids. Only the CDR3 region is kept as DNA, spanning 42 bases read in frame from base 1. From the germline V gene, CDR1 is MNHEY and CDR2 is SVGAGI. V is reduced by 2 bases and J by 5 bases, leaving a spacing of 12 bases between them.